This TCR beta chain appears in the sequencing data of a study of identifying expanded T cells in peripheral blood. The CDR3 has 15 residues. Deletions cut 2 bases from V and 4 bases from J, with 14 bases between. CDR1 SGHVS and CDR2 FQNEAQ come from the germline V gene. Produced via immunoSEQ multiplex PCR; TCRdb's table is partial and in-frame only. The repertoire includes 84,000 or so clones, about 90% of them detected once, and 7% to 7.5% sits in the top ten. This TCR was sampled from a person between 18 and 70 years old in good health. Material: blood. The rearrangement joins TRBV7-8 to TRBJ1-2; D gene ambiguous. In DNA, the CDR3 is TGTGCCAGCAGCTTATCCTCGGTCAACTCCTATGGCTACACCTTC. This translates into CASSLSSVNSYGYTF. Full variable domain (remainder filled in from reference TRBV7-8 and TRBJ1-2): GAGVSQSPRYKVAKRGQDVALRCDPISGHVSLFWYQQALGQGPEFLTYFQNEAQLDKSGLPSDRFFAERPEGSVSTLKIQRTQQEDSAVYLCASSLSSVNSYGYTFGSGTRLTVV.